This section outlines one T cell receptor (beta chain) sequence together with its context. It lacks a known antigen. Base qualities were left out, and no much larger clone turns up one base away. These data belong to a study of Ad26.COV2.S vaccination and SARS-CoV-2 variants (dated by TCRdb to 2020 to 2022). Broadly, across the study: Vaccine-arm donors came from COV1001, a multicentre, randomized, double-blind, placebo-controlled phase I-IIa trial of Ad26.COV2.S in healthy adults. The specificity and breadth of SARS-CoV-2-reactive T cell receptors after Ad26.COV2.S vaccination were assessed by TCRbeta repertoire sequencing. Trial participants were randomized into five groups of five: low-dose or high-dose Ad26.COV2.S given once or twice, or placebo on both occasions. Investigators did not know the trial group allocation while performing experiments and assessing outcomes. The TCR-sequenced set comprised around 30 samples: around 20 Ad26.COV2.S vaccine recipients, 5 placebo recipients and 8 SARS-CoV-2 convalescent individuals. Ad26.COV2.S was given intramuscularly at 5x10^10 or 1x10^11 viral particles, as a single shot or as two shots 56 days apart.

From cysteine to phenylalanine, the CDR3 is 17 amino acids long. CDR3 DNA is the only sequence kept; it has 51 bases, read in frame from the first base. Trimming removed 8 bases from V and 1 base from J; the gene matches leave 9 bases unexplained. From the germline V gene, CDR1 is SNHLY and CDR2 is FYNNEI. The investigation overall reported the following: Vaccine and placebo recipients had comparable non-spike TCR breadth, which fits with the vaccine containing only spike. It was noted by the authors that total T cell responses may have been underestimated by the TCR breadth and depth analyses. After vaccination, substantial breadth of spike-specific CD8+ and CD4+ T cell responses was reported. Compared with placebo recipients, Ad26.COV2.S recipients showed higher spike-specific TCR breadth (P = 0.0014). The study lacked the statistical power to compare responses across vaccine doses or regimens.

The immunoSEQ Assay was used to sequence TCRbeta CDR3 regions. After extraction, genomic DNA underwent amplification by bias-controlled multiplex PCR, followed by high-throughput sequencing. The original methods were these. To quantify the absolute abundance of every unique TCRbeta CDR3 region, sequences were collapsed and filtered. T cell fraction was estimated by normalizing TCRbeta template counts to usable DNA, with usable DNA measured through amplification of reference genes found in all nucleated cells. Repertoire TCRs were annotated as SARS-CoV-2-specific when V gene, CDR3 amino acid sequence and J gene were exactly matched to a known reactive TCR set. The reference SARS-CoV-2 TCR set came from MIRA and was filtered for enrichment in COVID-19-positive ImmuneCODE repertoires, removing public or cross-reactive TCRs. Drawing on the MIRA antigens, annotated TCRs were analysed further at the level of specific ORF or position within ORF. Breadth was defined as annotated unique rearrangements over total unique productive rearrangements; depth was the summed frequency of those rearrangements. Two-sided Wilcoxon rank-sum tests were used to compare TCR breadth between groups. Sourced from immuneACCESS, this table was stored by TCRdb with only in-frame sequences that have V and J called. A share of the clones is absent; for the studies checked, an unresolved V gene accounts for under half, and the remainder has no known explanation. The DNA was the basis for D and trimming; V, J and clone size are from that table. In this sample the table shows about 680,000 clones, around 89% of which occur a single time. Over 1.3% of the sample goes to the ten largest clones.

Per the publication, the treatment or condition label means: about 20 received Ad26.COV2.S at low or high dose, single or two shots; 5 received placebo; per-sample allocation not given. For vaccine and placebo recipients, repertoires were sequenced using samples collected on day 63 after the first injection. Cohort 1b enrolled 25 or so adults aged 18-55 years at a single site in Boston, USA, between 29 July and 7 August 2020. Ad26.COV2.S was a replication-incompetent adenovirus type 26 vector that expressed a prefusion-stabilized SARS-CoV-2 spike protein derived from the original Wuhan strain. The rearranged chain carries TRBV2 and TRBJ1-5; the junction holds 12 bases that match TRBD1. This clonotype originated in a person aged 18-65 years who received the Ad26.COV2.S COVID-19 vaccine or a placebo. Sequencing used peripheral blood, obtained in a trial of Ad26.COV2.S vaccine versus placebo. The nucleotide sequence is TGTGCCAGCGGCGCGGGGACAGGGGGCCACAGCAATCAGCCCCAGCATTTT. The encoded protein is CASGAGTGGHSNQPQHF.